This TCR beta chain was identified in a study of T cells in Graves' hyperthyroidism and ophthalmopathy. Study outcomes and limitations: The blood repertoire included most of the expanded thyroid clonotypes above 0.001. A model of 13 V-J features distinguished ophthalmopathy from stable hyperthyroidism.

Uncontrolled infection, other autoimmune disease, pregnancy or lactation led to exclusion. Fresh peripheral blood, around 9.2 ml of it, supplied the PBMCs. The source material, RNA transcripts, was used to amplify TCR beta CDR3 regions. In the first-round RT-PCR of the TCR CDR3, the HTBI primer set was used. TCRdb redid the calling of the multiplex PCR reads with MiXCR, one entry per CDR3 protein. The data contain 530,000 or so distinct CDR3 sequences, 15% to 20% of them singletons. The table lists this clonotype with many counts. As yet, its antigen is unknown. Sequencing was carried out using blood. The clonotype originates from a woman aged 18-29 years with Graves' ophthalmopathy.

The CDR3: CASSLVLAGVRAQYF. The DNA of the CDR3 is TGTGCCAGCAGTTTAGTCCTAGCGGGGGTTAGGGCGCAGTATTTT. V gene TRBV12-3 or TRBV12-4 combines with J gene TRBJ2-3; 10 bases line up with TRBD2. The junction had 8 bases not matched to a gene; V was cut back by 1 base and J by 10 bases. The CDR3 loop spans 15 amino acids.